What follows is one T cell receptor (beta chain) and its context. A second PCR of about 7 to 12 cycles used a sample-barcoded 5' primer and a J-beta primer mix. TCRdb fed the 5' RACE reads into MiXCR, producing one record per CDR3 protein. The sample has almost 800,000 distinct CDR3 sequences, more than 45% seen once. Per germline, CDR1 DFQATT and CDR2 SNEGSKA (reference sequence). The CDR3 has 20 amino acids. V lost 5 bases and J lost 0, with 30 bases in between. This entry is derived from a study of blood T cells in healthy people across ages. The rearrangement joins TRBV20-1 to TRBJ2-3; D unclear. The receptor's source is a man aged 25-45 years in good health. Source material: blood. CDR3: CSALTSRASVDFFSTDTQYF. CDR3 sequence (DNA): TGCAGTGCTCTCACCTCACGGGCCTCGGTAGATTTTTTTAGCACAGATACGCAGTATTTT.